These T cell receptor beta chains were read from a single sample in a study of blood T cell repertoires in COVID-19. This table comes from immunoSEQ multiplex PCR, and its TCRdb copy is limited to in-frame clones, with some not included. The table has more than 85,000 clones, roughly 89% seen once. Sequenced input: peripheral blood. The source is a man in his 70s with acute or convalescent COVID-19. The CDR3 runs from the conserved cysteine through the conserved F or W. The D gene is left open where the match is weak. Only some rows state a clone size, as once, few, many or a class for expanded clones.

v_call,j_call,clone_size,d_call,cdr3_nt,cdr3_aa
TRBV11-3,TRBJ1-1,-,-,TGTGCCAGCAGCCTGGGACTGGAAGCTTTCTTT,CASSLGLEAFF
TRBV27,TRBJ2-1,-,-,TGTGCCAGCAGTTTATTGGCGGGGGAGCAGTTCTTC,CASSLLAGEQFF
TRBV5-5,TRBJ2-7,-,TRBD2,TGTGCCAGCAGCGCCGGGTTTAGCGGGGCTATCTACGAGCAGTACTTC,CASSAGFSGAIYEQYF
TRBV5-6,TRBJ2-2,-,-,TGTGCCAGCAGCCGGAACACCGGGGAGCTGTTTTTT,CASSRNTGELFF
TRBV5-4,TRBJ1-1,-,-,TGTGCCAGCAGCTCTAACAGGAACACTGAAGCTTTCTTT,CASSSNRNTEAFF
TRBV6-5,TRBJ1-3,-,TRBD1,TGTGCCAGCAGGTCCAAGACAGGGTCTGGAAACACCATATATTTT,CASRSKTGSGNTIYF
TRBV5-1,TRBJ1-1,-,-,TGCGCCAGCAGCTTGCGAGGATCTCCTGGGTTTGTCACTGAAGCTTTCTTT,CASSLRGSPGFVTEAFF
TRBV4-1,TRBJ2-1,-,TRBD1,TGCGCCAGCAGCCACCCACAGGGGGAGCCAACTAGACCGCAGTTCTTC,CASSHPQGEPTRPQFF
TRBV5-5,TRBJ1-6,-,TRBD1,TGTGCCAGCAGCTTAAAGGGGGCTGATAATTCACCCCTCCACTTT,CASSLKGADNSPLHF
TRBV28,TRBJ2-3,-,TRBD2,TGTGCCACCACAAACGAGCGGGAGCTCCCCGATACGCAGTATTTT,CATTNERELPDTQYF
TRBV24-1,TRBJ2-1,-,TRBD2,TGTGCCACCAGTGAACCGAGACTAGCCAATGAGCAGTTCTTC,CATSEPRLANEQFF
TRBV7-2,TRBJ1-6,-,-,TGTGCCAGCAGCCCGGGTAAAAACTCTAATTCACCCCTCCACTTT,CASSPGKNSNSPLHF
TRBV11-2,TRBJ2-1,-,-,TGTGCCAGCAGCTTAGATCCCGGCGGGGACAATGAGCAGTTCTTC,CASSLDPGGDNEQFF
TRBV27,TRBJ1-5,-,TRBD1,TGTGCCAGCAGCGTGACAGGGGTGCTTAGGCCCCAGCATTTT,CASSVTGVLRPQHF
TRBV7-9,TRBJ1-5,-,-,TGTGCCAGCAGCTATCTCAATCAGCCCCAGCATTTT,CASSYLNQPQHF
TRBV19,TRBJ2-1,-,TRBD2,TGTGCCAGTACCCCCAGCGGGGGATCCTACAATGAGCAGTTCTTC,CASTPSGGSYNEQFF
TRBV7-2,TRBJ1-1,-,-,TGTGCCAGCAGCTTTTACACCTACACTGAAGCTTTCTTT,CASSFYTYTEAFF
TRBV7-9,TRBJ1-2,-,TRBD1,TGTGCCAGCAGCCCCCCATGGGGACAGGGGAGAAGGGATGGCTACACCTTC,CASSPPWGQGRRDGYTF
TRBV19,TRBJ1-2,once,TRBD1,TGTGCCAGTAGTATAGCGGGGGGACAGGTGCTCTTC,CASSIAGGQVLF
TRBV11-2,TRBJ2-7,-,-,TGTGCCAGCAGCTTAGAATCGGGGGATTCCTACGAGCAGTACTTC,CASSLESGDSYEQYF
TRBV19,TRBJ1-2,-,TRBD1,TGTGCCAGTAGTAGTCAAACAGGGGGCGTTGGCTATGGCTACACCTTC,CASSSQTGGVGYGYTF
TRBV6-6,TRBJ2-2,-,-,TGTGCCAGCAGTCAGAGAGAGGGGGTAGTAGCGATCGGGGAGCTGTTTTTT,CASSQREGVVAIGELFF
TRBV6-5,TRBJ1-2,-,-,TGTGCCAGCAGCTCCGAGGAGCGGGGCTACACCTTC,CASSSEERGYTF
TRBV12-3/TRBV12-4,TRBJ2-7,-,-,TGTGCCAGCAGTTTAGGCAGGTACGAGCAGTACTTC,CASSLGRYEQYF
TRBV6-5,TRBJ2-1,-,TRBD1,TGTGCCAGCAGACCCGGGACAGGGAGGCGTGAGCAGTTCTTC,CASRPGTGRREQFF
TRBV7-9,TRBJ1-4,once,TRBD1,TGTGCCAGCAGCTTCGTGGAGGGGGCACTTAATGAAAAACTGTTTTTT,CASSFVEGALNEKLFF
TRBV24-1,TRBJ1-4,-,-,TGTGCCACCAGTGATCCCAGGGCCGCTAATGAAAAACTGTTTTTT,CATSDPRAANEKLFF
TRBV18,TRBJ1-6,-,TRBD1,TGTGCCAGCTCACCTTCGACAGGGACCAACTCACCCCTCCACTTT,CASSPSTGTNSPLHF
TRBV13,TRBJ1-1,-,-,TGTGCCAGCAGTCCGGGCCAGGGGAAAGCTTTCTTT,CASSPGQGKAFF
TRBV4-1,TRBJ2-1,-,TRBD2,TGCGCCAGCAGCCGAGTAAGCGGGGGGACGTACAATGAGCAGTTCTTC,CASSRVSGGTYNEQFF
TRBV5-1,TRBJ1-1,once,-,TGCGCCAGCAGGTTGTTGGGGGGGAGCACTGAAGCTTTCTTT,CASRLLGGSTEAFF
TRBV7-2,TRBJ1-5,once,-,TGTGCCAGCAGCTTAGATGGCCAGGGCTATCAGCCCCAGCATTTT,CASSLDGQGYQPQHF
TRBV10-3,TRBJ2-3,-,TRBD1,TGTGCCATCAGTGAGGGGACAGGGGCCTACACAGATACGCAGTATTTT,CAISEGTGAYTDTQYF
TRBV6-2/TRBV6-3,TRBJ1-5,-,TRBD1,TGTGCCAGCAGTAGCCCGGACAGGGGGAATCAGCCCCAGCATTTT,CASSSPDRGNQPQHF
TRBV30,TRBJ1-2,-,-,TGTGCCTGGAGGCGGACAGAACGCAGCTACACCTTC,CAWRRTERSYTF
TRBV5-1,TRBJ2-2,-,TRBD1,TGCGCCAGCAGCTCCCAGGGGGCGACGGCCGGGGAGCTGTTTTTT,CASSSQGATAGELFF
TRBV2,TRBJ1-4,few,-,TGTGCCAGCAGTGTTCAGGGAGGGGTTGAAAAACTGTTTTTT,CASSVQGGVEKLFF
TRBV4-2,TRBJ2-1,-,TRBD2,TGTGCCAGCAGCCAATTAGCGGGCCAAGCTTTTTACAATGAGCAGTTCTTC,CASSQLAGQAFYNEQFF
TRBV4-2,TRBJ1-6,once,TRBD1,TGTGCCAGCAGCCCTGTGGAACAGGGGAATTCACCCCTCCACTTT,CASSPVEQGNSPLHF
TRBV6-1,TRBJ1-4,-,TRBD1,TGTGCCAGCAGTGAAGCCGGGACAGGGTCGGAAAAACTGTTTTTT,CASSEAGTGSEKLFF
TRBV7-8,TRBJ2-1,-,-,TGTGCCAGCAGCATATCCGGGGTGAAGTTCTTC,CASSISGVKFF
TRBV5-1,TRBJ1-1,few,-,TGCGCCAGCAGCTCGGAGAGAGGAGGGAACACTGAAGCTTTCTTT,CASSSERGGNTEAFF
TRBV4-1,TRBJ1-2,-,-,TGCGCCAGCAGCCAACAGGGGCGGCCTGGCTACACCTTC,CASSQQGRPGYTF
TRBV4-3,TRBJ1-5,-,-,TGCGCCAGCAGCCAAGATTTAGGGGAATCTCAGCCCCAGCATTTT,CASSQDLGESQPQHF
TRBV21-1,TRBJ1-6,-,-,TGTGCCAGCAGCAAAGTCGAGGGTTCCTCCTATAATTCACCCCTCCACTTT,CASSKVEGSSYNSPLHF
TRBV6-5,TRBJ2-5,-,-,TGTGCCAGCACAGGGGCGTGGGAGACCCAGTACTTC,CASTGAWETQYF
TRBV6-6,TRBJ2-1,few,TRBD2,TGTGCCAGCAGTTCGCTAGCGGGGGGGCCGGGGGAGCAGTTCTTC,CASSSLAGGPGEQFF
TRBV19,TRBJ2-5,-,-,TGTGCCAGTAGCCTACAGGGACAAGAGACCCAGTACTTC,CASSLQGQETQYF